This is a list of T cell receptor beta chains from one sample in a study of blood T cell repertoires in COVID-19. Only in-frame clones appear in the TCRdb table, and some are missing; sequencing was by immunoSEQ multiplex PCR. In the table there are some 120,000 clones, almost 80% of which are singletons. The sequenced sample was peripheral blood. All receptors come from a human donor in a cohort sampled during active COVID-19. Each CDR3 is given with its conserved first and last residue. The size field is filled for only some rows; it gives once, few, many or a size class.

clone size: .; J gene: TRBJ1-6; V gene: TRBV5-6; CDR3 protein: CASSTGTGAYNSPLHF
clone size: once; J gene: TRBJ1-4; V gene: TRBV10-3; CDR3 protein: CAISEDRGYEKLFF
clone size: .; J gene: TRBJ2-4; V gene: TRBV28; CDR3 protein: CASSPGLAGGRDIQYF
clone size: .; J gene: TRBJ1-5; V gene: TRBV10-3; CDR3 protein: CAISDGDRGTQPQHF
clone size: .; J gene: TRBJ2-7; V gene: TRBV6-5; CDR3 protein: CASSKLGVEQYF
clone size: .; J gene: TRBJ2-7; V gene: TRBV5-1; CDR3 protein: CASSPGHTAGNEQYF
clone size: .; J gene: TRBJ1-1; V gene: TRBV9; CDR3 protein: CASSVYQGGNTEAFF
clone size: .; J gene: TRBJ2-7; V gene: TRBV4-3; CDR3 protein: CASSQGLAGTYEQYF
clone size: .; J gene: TRBJ2-7; V gene: TRBV30; CDR3 protein: CAWSVRGTGGYEQYF
clone size: .; J gene: TRBJ2-1; V gene: TRBV27; CDR3 protein: CASSGDRGVPEANEQFF
clone size: .; J gene: TRBJ2-5; V gene: TRBV7-3; CDR3 protein: CASSVGLAGETQYF
clone size: once; J gene: TRBJ2-7; V gene: TRBV19; CDR3 protein: CASRLTGTASYEQYF